Listed here are 3 T cell receptor beta chains from one sample, sequenced in a study of beta chain features in type 1 diabetes. Investigators reverse transcribed all isolated RNA, so they sequenced expressed TCRB transcripts. The assay was immunoSEQ multiplex PCR, and TCRdb's table has in-frame clones only and misses some. The table shows 680,000 or so clones, with around 15% occurring only once. The sample taken for sequencing was naive CD4+ T cells from blood. These receptors were collected from a man aged 18 to 35 in good health.

V gene TRBV4-1 combines with J gene TRBJ2-1; perhaps TRBD1 as D (6 bases). Deletions cut 2 bases from V and 4 bases from J, with 12 bases between. The CDR3 is 15 amino acids. The germline V gene encodes CDR1 MGHRA and CDR2 YSYEKL. CDR3 loop: CASSQTPDSYNEQFF. The CDR3 DNA sequence: TGCGCCAGCAGCCAAACCCCGGACAGTTACAATGAGCAGTTCTTC.

The chain links TRBV7-3 to TRBJ2-1, with D possibly TRBD1 on 5 matching bases. CDR3 length equals 15 residues. Germline V CDR1 and CDR2: SGHTA, FQGTGA. The V end was cut by 5 bases, the J end by 0 bases, with 11 bases between. The CDR3 coding sequence is TGTGCCAGCAGCACCAGGGTGAGCTCCTACAATGAGCAGTTCTTC. Its translation is CASSTRVSSYNEQFF. Complete variable domain (other parts from reference TRBV7-3 and TRBJ2-1): GAGVSQTPSNKVTEKGKYVELRCDPISGHTALYWYRQSLGQGPEFLIYFQGTGAADDSGLPNDRFFAVRPEGSVSTLKIQRTERGDSAVYLCASSTRVSSYNEQFFGPGTRLTVL.

V and J are TRBV7-9 and TRBJ2-7; TRBD1 might be the D (6 bases). The CDR3 has 13 residues. Germline lookup yields CDR1 SEHNR and CDR2 FQNEAQ (reference sequence). V lost 2 bases to trimming and J lost 3 bases, with 8 bases between them. The CDR3 loop is CASSLQGIYEQYF. CDR3 DNA: TGTGCCAGCAGCTTACAGGGGATCTACGAGCAGTACTTC.